A single sample is the source of the 2 T cell receptor beta chains below, sequenced in a study of cytomegalovirus exposure and HLA in healthy donors. Measured with immunoSEQ multiplex PCR; TCRdb has only the in-frame clones, and not every one. The sample lists 150,000 to 250,000 clones, 80% to 90% occurring once. Material for sequencing was PBMCs. The origin of the receptors is a young woman in good health and CMV-seropositive.

This clone was observed a single time. This sequence joins TRBV30 and TRBJ2-1; D perhaps matches TRBD2 (5 bases). V lost 2 bases to trimming and J lost 9 bases, with 8 bases between them. CDR1 is GTSNPN, CDR2 SVGIG, per germline (reference sequence). The CDR3 covers 11 residues. CDR3 in DNA: TGTGCCTGGAGTAATGGAGGTGAGCAGTTCTTC. Protein: CAWSNGGEQFF.

The table lists this clone with a few counts. The gene calls are TRBV5-4 and TRBJ1-2; 9 nucleotides align to TRBD1. Germline CDR1 and CDR2: SGHNT and YYREEE (reference sequence). V shed 3 bases and J 4 bases; nucleotides not matched to a gene: 7. The CDR3 contains 15 residues. This CDR3 reads CASSSGTGLAYGYTF. The CDR3 nucleotides read TGTGCCAGCAGCTCCGGGACAGGGCTTGCCTATGGCTACACCTTC.